The 23 T cell receptor beta chains below all came from one sample that was sequenced in a study of blood T cell repertoires in COVID-19. Generated by immunoSEQ multiplex PCR, the TCRdb table keeps only in-frame clones and is missing some. This table has about 100,000 clones, approximately 91% appearing once. Sequences were obtained from peripheral blood. These TCRs come from a woman older than 75 with acute or convalescent COVID-19.

V usage is TRBV5-4 and J usage is TRBJ2-3, with 15 positions matching TRBD2. This CDR3 is 17 amino acids long. V gave up 4 bases and J gave up 6 bases; unmatched junction bases: 9. Germline lookup yields CDR1 SGHNT and CDR2 YYREEE (reference sequence). The CDR3 DNA reads as TGTGCCAGCAGCCCTCGGACTAGCGGGGGGGCGGCGGATACGCAGTATTTT. It is translated as CASSPRTSGGAADTQYF.

This clone was picked up a small number of times. The chain carries TRBV7-2 and TRBJ1-1; 8 bases align to TRBD1. J lost 4 bases, V lost 2 bases, and 0 bases had no gene match. The CDR3 is 13 residues long. Germline CDR1 SGHTA, CDR2 FQGNSA. The DNA for the CDR3 is TGTGCCAGCAGCTTAACAGGGGGCACTGAAGCTTTCTTT. Translating it yields CASSLTGGTEAFF.

The V call is TRBV25-1, the J call TRBJ1-2; maybe TRBD1 (5 bases). CDR3 size: 14 residues. With 0 bases removed from V and 6 bases from J, the gap between germline ends came to 11 bases. In germline, CDR1 is MGHDK, CDR2 SYGVNS. This CDR3 reads CASSEYVGPDGYTF. In DNA form, the CDR3 reads TGTGCCAGCAGTGAATATGTGGGGCCCGATGGCTACACCTTC.

This sequence joins TRBV28 and TRBJ2-5, with 8 bases aligning to TRBD2. Losses at the gene ends were 5 bases for V and 7 bases for J; bases not matched to a gene: 12. Per the germline V gene, CDR1 is MDHEN and CDR2 is SYDVKM. The CDR3 spans 15 residues. CDR3: CASSLPGGPDVTQYF. DNA of the CDR3: TGTGCCAGCAGTCTTCCGGGAGGGCCTGATGTGACCCAGTACTTC.

In this sample, this clone turned up a few times. This chain joins TRBV7-6 and TRBJ2-3; 9 bases are a match to TRBD1. The CDR3 has 16 amino acids. The J segment lost 5 bases and the V segment lost 2 bases, leaving 8 bases of the junction unmatched. Per the germline V gene, CDR1 is SGHVS and CDR2 is FNYEAQ. In DNA form, the CDR3 reads TGTGCCAGCAGCTTAACGACAGGGGGGTTTCAAGATACGCAGTATTTT. Its protein is CASSLTTGGFQDTQYF.

The sample holds a few counts of this clone. This chain joins TRBV7-9 and TRBJ1-2; a weak D match, TRBD1 (6 bases). This CDR3 region has 13 residues. Trimming stripped 5 bases from V and 9 bases from J, with 16 bases between. The germline V gene encodes CDR1 SEHNR and CDR2 FQNEAQ (reference sequence). The CDR3 nucleotides read TGTGCCAGCAGCAATGACCGACGGGACAGCTACACCTTC. Translated: CASSNDRRDSYTF.

V usage is TRBV4-1 and J usage is TRBJ2-5; 12 bases map to TRBD1. Germline values: CDR1 MGHRA, CDR2 YSYEKL. With V trimmed by 3 bases and J by 5 bases, 7 bases remained unmatched. CDR3 size: 16 residues. The CDR3 nucleotides are TGCGCCAGCAGCCATCCGGGACAGGGGGCAGGGGAGACCCAGTACTTC. Its protein product is CASSHPGQGAGETQYF.

The V call is TRBV19, the J call TRBJ2-5; 10 nucleotides agree with TRBD1. V gave up 3 bases and J gave up 5 bases; unmatched junction bases: 9. The CDR3 loop spans 16 amino acids. Germline lookup yields CDR1 LNHDA and CDR2 SQIVND (reference sequence). The CDR3 sequence: CASSITGTGDRETQYF. CDR3 coding DNA: TGTGCCAGTAGTATTACCGGGACAGGGGACCGGGAGACCCAGTACTTC. Looking up the rest from reference TRBV19 and TRBJ2-5 gives the full variable domain: DGGITQSPKYLFRKEGQNVTLSCEQNLNHDAMYWYRQDPGQGLRLIYYSQIVNDFQKGDIAEGYSVSREKKESFPLTVTSAQKNPTAFYLCASSITGTGDRETQYFGPGTRLLVL.

This clone was seen only a few times. V and J are TRBV19 and TRBJ2-1; 7 positions agree with TRBD2. The CDR3 spans 20 residues. The V segment lost 0 bases and the J segment 4 bases; nucleotides outside the gene matches: 18. Germline lookup yields CDR1 LNHDA and CDR2 SQIVND (reference sequence). Here the CDR3 reads CASSIELGLAASNRYNEQFF. CDR3 bases: TGTGCCAGTAGTATAGAGCTCGGGCTAGCGGCCTCAAACAGATACAATGAGCAGTTCTTC.

The rearrangement links TRBV7-2 to TRBJ1-1; D perhaps matches TRBD1 (5 bases). In germline, CDR1 is SGHTA, CDR2 FQGNSA. There are 18 residues in the CDR3. V lost 5 bases, J lost 0 bases, and 22 bases lay in between. CDR3 in DNA: TGTGCCAGCAGCCCCGGCGGTCGACAGCTTCTCATGAACACTGAAGCTTTCTTT. Its translation is CASSPGGRQLLMNTEAFF.

This clone was detected only once. The V call is TRBV6-5, the J call TRBJ1-2; 7 bases line up with TRBD1. Germline assignment: CDR1 MNHEY and CDR2 SVGAGI. The CDR3 sequence is 12 residues long. V lost 11 bases to trimming and J lost 6 bases; unmatched junction nucleotides: 9. CDR3: CAAGARGNGYTF. CDR3 sequence (DNA): TGTGCCGCCGGGGCCAGGGGGAATGGCTACACCTTC.

The V and J genes are TRBV13 and TRBJ1-3, with D perhaps matching TRBD1 (6 bases). CDR1 is PRHDT, CDR2 FYEKMQ, per germline (reference sequence). The CDR3 is made up of 16 amino acids. Trimming pared 3 bases from V and 0 bases from J, leaving 12 bases between. This chain's CDR3 is CASSFHRATSGNTIYF. In DNA form, the CDR3 reads TGTGCCAGCAGCTTCCACAGGGCCACCTCTGGAAACACCATATATTTT. Based on the CDR3 plus reference TRBV13 and TRBJ1-3, the full variable domain is AAGVIQSPRHLIKEKRETATLKCYPIPRHDTVYWYQQGPGQDPQFLISFYEKMQSDKGSIPDRFSAQQFSDYHSELNMSSLELGDSALYFCASSFHRATSGNTIYFGEGSWLTVV.

The chain has TRBV29-1 and TRBJ1-1, with no clear D. The CDR3 extends over 12 amino acids. CDR1 and CDR2 from the germline V gene are SQVTM and ANQGSEA. V shed 3 bases and J shed 2 bases, with 7 bases lying between them. The CDR3 sequence is CSVDGGNTEAFF. CDR3 sequence (DNA): TGCAGCGTTGATGGCGGAAACACTGAAGCTTTCTTT.

CDR3: CASSPRVNQPQHF. As DNA, the CDR3 is TGTGCCAGCAGCCCGAGGGTGAATCAGCCCCAGCATTTT. The gene calls are TRBV12-3 or TRBV12-4 and TRBJ1-5; D is unclear. The ends were cut back, 6 bases at V and 4 bases at J, with 10 bases in the middle. There are 13 residues in the CDR3.

The chain has TRBV18 and TRBJ1-6, with TRBD1 identical over 9 bases. Trimming took 1 base from V and 8 from J; bases not matched to a gene: 9. The CDR3 extends over 17 amino acids. Germline V gene data show CDR1 as KGHSH and CDR2 as LQKENI. The CDR3 protein is CASSPLTGGIGDSPLHF. Here the CDR3 DNA reads TGTGCCAGCTCACCACTAACAGGGGGCATCGGTGATTCACCCCTCCACTTT.

This chain joins TRBV27 and TRBJ2-7; 11 nucleotides align to TRBD2. CDR3 length: 15 amino acids. Germline CDR1 reads MNHEY; CDR2 reads SMNVEV (reference sequence). V gave up 2 bases and J gave up 6 bases; unmatched junction bases: 6. The CDR3 DNA is TGTGCCAGCAGTTTACTGACTAGCGGGACTAGCGAGCAGTACTTC. This translates into CASSLLTSGTSEQYF.

The rearrangement joins TRBV10-3 to TRBJ2-1; no firm D call. Looked up from germline, CDR1 is ENHRY and CDR2 is SYGVKD. CDR3 length: 16 residues. V was cut by 2 bases and J by 0 bases, with 11 bases left in between. CDR3 DNA: TGTGCCATCAGTGAGGCTGCGGCCAGCTCCTACAATGAGCAGTTCTTC. It is translated as CAISEAAASSYNEQFF.

The chain couples TRBV30 to TRBJ2-7, with D perhaps matching TRBD2 (5 bases). The CDR3 runs 13 residues. Germline CDR1 reads GTSNPN; CDR2 reads SVGIG (reference sequence). The ends were cut back, 2 bases at V and 3 bases at J, with 11 bases in the middle. CDR3 residues: CAWSPGGLYEQYF. As DNA, the CDR3 is TGTGCCTGGAGTCCGGGCGGGCTCTACGAGCAGTACTTC.

This chain uses TRBV7-3 with TRBJ2-1; 14 bases match TRBD2. V was clipped by 6 bases and J by 8 bases; unmatched bases: 12. The CDR3 covers 17 residues. CDR1 and CDR2 (germline): SGHTA, FQGTGA. CDR3 region: CASSPRPGLAGEHEQFF. The DNA for the CDR3 is TGTGCCAGCAGTCCCCGTCCGGGACTAGCGGGAGAGCATGAGCAGTTCTTC.

The V gene is TRBV7-3, the J gene TRBJ1-2; TRBD1 might be the D (5 bases). The CDR3 spans 15 residues. CDR1 is SGHTA, CDR2 FQGTGA, per germline. Trimming stripped 4 bases from V and 10 bases from J, with 22 bases between. CDR3 DNA: TGTGCCAGCAGCTCCTCCGAGCGGGGGGTTGGCGACTACACCTTC. The encoded protein is CASSSSERGVGDYTF. The whole variable domain, filled in from reference TRBV7-3 and TRBJ1-2, reads GAGVSQTPSNKVTEKGKYVELRCDPISGHTALYWYRQSLGQGPEFLIYFQGTGAADDSGLPNDRFFAVRPEGSVSTLKIQRTERGDSAVYLCASSSSERGVGDYTFGSGTRLTVV.

J is TRBJ1-2 and V is TRBV2, with D possibly matching TRBD1 (6 bases). V lost 4 bases, J lost 5 bases, and 11 bases lay in between. The CDR3 extends over 13 amino acids. CDR1 and CDR2 from the germline V gene are SNHLY and FYNNEI. For the CDR3, the DNA is TGTGCCAGCAGTGTGTCAGGGGCTTATGGCTACACCTTC. Translating it yields CASSVSGAYGYTF. Combining the CDR3 with reference TRBV2 and TRBJ1-2 gives the whole variable domain EPEVTQTPSHQVTQMGQEVILRCVPISNHLYFYWYRQILGQKVEFLVSFYNNEISEKSEIFDDQFSVERPDGSNFTLKIRSTKLEDSAMYFCASSVSGAYGYTFGSGTRLTVV.

The chain recombines TRBV11-2 with TRBJ1-6; 8 bases line up with TRBD1. The CDR3 consists of 14 residues. Germline CDR1 and CDR2: SGHAT and FQNNGV. V was clipped by 7 bases and J by 11 bases; unmatched bases: 10. The CDR3: CASTPWQGATPLHF. The CDR3 DNA reads TGTGCCAGCACCCCCTGGCAGGGGGCAACACCCCTCCACTTT.

V and J are TRBV5-4 and TRBJ2-7; the D gene is possibly TRBD1 (6 bases). This CDR3 comprises 12 residues. Trimming left V 0 bases short and J 7 bases short, with 8 bases between. The germline V gene has CDR1 SGHNT and CDR2 YYREEE (reference sequence). The CDR3 nucleotides are TGTGCCAGCAGCTTGGTAGGGGGAGAGCAGTACTTC. Translating gives CASSLVGGEQYF.